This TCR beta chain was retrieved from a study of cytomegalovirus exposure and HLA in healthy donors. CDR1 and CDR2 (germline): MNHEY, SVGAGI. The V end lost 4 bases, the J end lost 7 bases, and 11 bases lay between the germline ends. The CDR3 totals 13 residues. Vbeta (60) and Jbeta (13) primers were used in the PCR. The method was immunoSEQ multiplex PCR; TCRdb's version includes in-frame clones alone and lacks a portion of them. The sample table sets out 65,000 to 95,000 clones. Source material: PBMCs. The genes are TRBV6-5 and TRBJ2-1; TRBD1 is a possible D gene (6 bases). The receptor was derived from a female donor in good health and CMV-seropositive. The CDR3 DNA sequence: TGTGCCAGCAGTTCCTTACAGGGAAATGAGCAGTTCTTC. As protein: CASSSLQGNEQFF.